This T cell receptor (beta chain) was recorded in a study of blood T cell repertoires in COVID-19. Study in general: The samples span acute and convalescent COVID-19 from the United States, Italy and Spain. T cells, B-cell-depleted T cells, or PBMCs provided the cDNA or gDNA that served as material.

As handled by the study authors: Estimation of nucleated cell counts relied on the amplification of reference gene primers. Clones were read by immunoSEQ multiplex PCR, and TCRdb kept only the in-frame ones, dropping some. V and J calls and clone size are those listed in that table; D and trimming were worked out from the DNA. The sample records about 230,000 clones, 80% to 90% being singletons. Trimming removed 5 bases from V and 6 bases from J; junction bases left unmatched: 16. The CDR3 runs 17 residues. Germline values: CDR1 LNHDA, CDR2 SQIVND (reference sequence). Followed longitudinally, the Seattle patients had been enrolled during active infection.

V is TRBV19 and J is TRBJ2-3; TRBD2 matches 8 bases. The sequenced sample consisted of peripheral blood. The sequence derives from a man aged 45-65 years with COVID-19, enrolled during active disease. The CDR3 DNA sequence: TGTGCCAGTAGTCCCCTCGGGGGGGTTGGGGTTGCCGATACGCAGTATTTT. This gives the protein CASSPLGGVGVADTQYF.